The 22 T cell receptor beta chains below come from one sample, sequenced in a study of T cell responses to AZD1222 COVID-19 vaccine (dated by TCRdb to the early 2020s). Library preparation used the immunoSEQ multiplex PCR assay. TCRdb's version of the immuneACCESS table is confined to in-frame rearrangements and falls short of the full clone set. An unresolved V gene accounts for under half of the shortfall where checked; the remainder is of unknown origin. In this sample the table shows 110,000 to 150,000 clones, roughly 93% of which occur a single time. The ten largest make up 4.5% to 5.5% of the sample. Per the publication, the time point label means: baseline before first vaccination. The source material was peripheral blood, sampled on day 0 of AZD1222 vaccination. Every receptor here comes from an adult in good health.

The gene calls are TRBV4-1 and TRBJ2-7, with a possible D match to TRBD2 (5 bases). Trimming shortened V by 1 base and J by 4 bases, and 14 bases separated the two germline ends. Germline CDR1 MGHRA, CDR2 YSYEKL. The CDR3 extends over 15 amino acids. The CDR3 sequence: CASSQVRGQRYEQYF. The DNA of the CDR3 is TGCGCCAGCAGCCAAGTCCGAGGGCAGCGGTACGAGCAGTACTTC.

The genes are TRBV27 and TRBJ2-1; 9 bases fit TRBD2. Germline trimming cut 3 bases from V and 9 bases from J; bases unmatched to any gene: 6. This CDR3 comprises 14 residues. Germline lookup yields CDR1 MNHEY and CDR2 SMNVEV (reference sequence). The CDR3 region is CASSFAGGPREQFF. CDR3 sequence (DNA): TGTGCCAGCAGTTTCGCGGGAGGGCCTCGTGAGCAGTTCTTC.

The rearrangement joins TRBV18 to TRBJ2-6; no definite D call. Germline V gives CDR1 KGHSH, CDR2 LQKENI. The CDR3 extends over 15 amino acids. Trimming removed 3 bases from V and 0 bases from J, with 6 bases in between. This chain's CDR3 is CASSPGGSGANVLTF. The CDR3 coding sequence is TGTGCCAGCTCACCGGGCGGCTCTGGGGCCAACGTCCTGACTTTC. Full variable domain (outside the CDR3, taken from reference TRBV18 and TRBJ2-6): NAGVMQNPRHLVRRRGQEARLRCSPMKGHSHVYWYRQLPEEGLKFMVYLQKENIIDESGMPKERFSAEFPKEGPSILRIQQVVRGDSAAYFCASSPGGSGANVLTFGAGSRLTVL.

The chain joins TRBV10-1 to TRBJ2-7; D ambiguous. The CDR3 consists of 14 residues. The germline gives CDR1 WNHNN, CDR2 SYGVQD (reference sequence). The V end was cut by 2 bases, the J end by 5 bases, with 13 bases between. The CDR3 spells CASSEMVGSNEQYF. The CDR3 coding sequence is TGCGCCAGCAGTGAGATGGTAGGGTCCAACGAGCAGTACTTC.

This clone occurred a few times. The V call is TRBV2, the J call TRBJ2-7; D uncertain. The V end was cut by 3 bases, the J end by 8 bases, with 11 bases between. This CDR3 region has 12 residues. Germline V gene sequence: CDR1 SNHLY, CDR2 FYNNEI. CDR3 residues: CASSEMGGQQYF. The CDR3 DNA reads as TGTGCCAGCAGTGAGATGGGTGGCCAGCAGTACTTC.

V and J are TRBV6-5 and TRBJ1-2; the match to TRBD1 covers 7 bases. The CDR3 contains 14 residues. Germline loops: CDR1 MNHEY, CDR2 SVGAGI. V trimming: 6 bases; J trimming: 9 bases; junction bases outside the gene matches: 13. The CDR3 reads CASRHPTGEHRYTF. As DNA, the CDR3 is TGTGCCAGCAGGCACCCAACAGGGGAACATCGCTACACCTTC.

CDR3 sequence (DNA): TGCAGCGTTGGAGCGGGAGGGCTCAATGAGCAGTTCTTC. Translated, it gives CSVGAGGLNEQFF. The rearrangement links TRBV29-1 to TRBJ2-1, with TRBD2 matching 10 bases. Germline CDR1 and CDR2: SQVTM and ANQGSEA. V trimming: 4 bases; J trimming: 6 bases; junction bases outside the gene matches: 3. The CDR3 runs to 13 residues.

CDR3 in DNA: TGCGCCAGCAGGGCAGTTAGGACTGAAGCTTTCTTT. Amino acids: CASRAVRTEAFF. The chain recombines TRBV10-2 with TRBJ1-1; D is ambiguous. Germline CDR1 and CDR2: WSHSY and SAAADI. The CDR3 sequence is 12 residues long. The V end was cut by 6 bases, the J end by 5 bases, with 10 bases between.

This rearrangement joins TRBV4-1 to TRBJ2-2; 8 bases agree with TRBD2. CDR1 and CDR2 (germline): MGHRA, YSYEKL. The CDR3 is 17 amino acids. The V and J ends lost 1 base and 0 bases, in that order; junction bases with no gene match: 4. CDR3 DNA sequence: TGCGCCAGCAGCCAAGGACTAGCGAGGTCGAACACCGGGGAGCTGTTTTTT. It specifies CASSQGLARSNTGELFF.

This sequence joins TRBV7-2 and TRBJ2-7; D gene unclear. The CDR3 runs to 14 residues. CDR1 is SGHTA and CDR2 is FQGNSA in the germline V gene. V was pared by 5 bases and J by 1 base, with 12 bases between. Here the CDR3 DNA reads TGTGCCAGCAGCCTCCTGGACGGGTCCTACGAGCAGTACTTC. Protein: CASSLLDGSYEQYF.

The genes are TRBV28 and TRBJ2-5, with D uncertain. Germline CDR1 is MDHEN and CDR2 is SYDVKM. Trimming cost V 4 bases and J 2 bases, with 8 bases left between them. CDR3 length: 13 amino acids. This CDR3 reads CASSSPLQETQYF. In DNA form, the CDR3 reads TGTGCCAGCAGTTCACCCTTACAAGAGACCCAGTACTTC.

This clone was recorded once. The V call is TRBV10-3, the J call TRBJ2-1; D may be TRBD1 or TRBD2 (5 bases each). V dropped 4 bases and J dropped 5 bases, with 12 bases sitting between them. CDR3 length equals 14 residues. CDR1 is ENHRY and CDR2 is SYGVKD in the germline V gene. The CDR3 sequence: CAISGGTTNNEQFF. CDR3 nucleotides: TGTGCCATCAGTGGGGGGACCACCAACAATGAGCAGTTCTTC.

The J gene is TRBJ2-5, the V gene TRBV19, with D tentatively TRBD2 (6 bases). Germline CDR1 and CDR2: LNHDA and SQIVND (reference sequence). CDR3 length: 13 residues. The V gene lost 3 bases and the J gene lost 4 bases, with 9 bases spanning the gap. The CDR3 DNA reads as TGTGCCAGTAGTATTAGGGGAGGAGAGACCCAGTACTTC. It yields the protein CASSIRGGETQYF.

The V gene is TRBV11-2, the J gene TRBJ1-2, with D hard to call. Germline V gene sequence: CDR1 SGHAT, CDR2 FQNNGV. Trimming cost V 6 bases and J 2 bases, with 4 bases left between them. CDR3 length equals 11 residues. Written as DNA, the CDR3 is TGTGCCAGCAGTGACAACTATGGCTACACCTTC. Its protein product is CASSDNYGYTF.

The chain has TRBV27 and TRBJ2-2, with 7 bases matching TRBD2. V shed 1 base and J 2 bases; nucleotides not matched to a gene: 4. CDR3 length: 16 residues. The V gene's germline CDR1 is MNHEY and CDR2 SMNVEV (reference sequence). Written as DNA, the CDR3 is TGTGCCAGCAGTTTATTTCCGGGACTAAACACCGGGGAGCTGTTTTTT. It specifies CASSLFPGLNTGELFF.

The V gene is TRBV18, the J gene TRBJ2-6; the D is unclear. CDR3 size: 15 residues. Looked up from germline, CDR1 is KGHSH and CDR2 is LQKENI. V lost 1 base and J 3 bases, leaving 7 bases between the germline ends. Here the CDR3 reads CASSPQGGGANVLTF. The CDR3, as DNA: TGTGCCAGCTCACCACAGGGTGGTGGGGCCAACGTCCTGACTTTC.

The chain recombines TRBV6-5 with TRBJ2-1; TRBD1 might be the D (5 bases). V lost 2 bases, J lost 13 bases, and 15 bases lay in between. CDR3 length: 13 residues. CDR1 is MNHEY, CDR2 SVGAGI, per germline. Here the CDR3 DNA reads TGTGCCAGCAGTTACAGAACAGGCGTCACACAGTTCTTC. It translates to CASSYRTGVTQFF.

V usage is TRBV27 and J usage is TRBJ1-6, with D possibly matching TRBD1 (5 bases). Trimming shortened V by 6 bases and J by 5 bases, and 11 bases separated the two germline ends. Germline CDR1 is MNHEY and CDR2 is SMNVEV (reference sequence). The CDR3 is 14 amino acids. CDR3 sequence reads: CASSPGTDNSPLHF. In DNA, the CDR3 is TGTGCCAGCAGCCCCGGGACGGATAATTCACCCCTCCACTTT.

The genes are TRBV5-1 and TRBJ2-2; D may correspond to TRBD1 or TRBD2 (6 bases each). The CDR3 extends over 14 amino acids. The V end was cut by 8 bases, the J end by 2 bases, with 13 bases between. The germline gives CDR1 SGHRS, CDR2 YFSETQ. The CDR3 coding sequence is TGCGCCAGTAAACAGGGAGGCAACACCGGGGAGCTGTTTTTT. This codes for CASKQGGNTGELFF.

This sequence joins TRBV7-6 and TRBJ2-7; 8 positions agree with TRBD2. This CDR3 has 15 amino acids. In germline, CDR1 is SGHVS, CDR2 FNYEAQ. V lost 4 bases and J lost 0; bases outside the gene matches: 5. The CDR3 reads CASSSLTSGSYEQYF. The CDR3 DNA reads as TGTGCCAGCAGCTCCCTTACTAGCGGCTCCTACGAGCAGTACTTC.

The CDR3 region has the DNA TGTGCCAGCAGCTCCAGGGAAGAGACCCAGTACTTC. It encodes CASSSREETQYF. The chain is built from TRBV7-2 and TRBJ2-5; D is possibly TRBD1 (5 bases). The V end was cut by 4 bases, the J end by 3 bases, with 6 bases between. CDR3 length: 12 residues. CDR1 is SGHTA and CDR2 is FQGNSA in the germline V gene.

The J gene is TRBJ1-6, the V gene TRBV2; 7 positions match TRBD1. CDR3 length equals 15 residues. Germline V gene data show CDR1 as SNHLY and CDR2 as FYNNEI. Trimming cost V 3 bases and J 6 bases; bases outside gene matches: 5. The CDR3: CASSDPGTANSPLHF. The CDR3 DNA follows: TGTGCCAGCAGTGACCCCGGGACAGCTAATTCACCCCTCCACTTT.